One and the same sample provided the 22 T cell receptor beta chains below, sequenced in a study of T cell repertoires in cytomegalovirus infection. For these receptors, no antigen is known. One entry per CDR3 protein, called by TCRdb with MiXCR from the reads. The table lists around 100,000 distinct CDR3 sequences, roughly 40% of them singletons. The sequences come from CD8+ T cells from cultured PBMCs, collected from culture after CMV antigen stimulation. These receptors came from a human donor in good health (CMV status not recorded). Some clones in this sample may be carry-over from other donors' samples.

The chain is built from TRBV3-1 and TRBJ2-5, with D unresolved. The CDR3 has 14 residues. V shed 3 bases and J shed 1 base, with 9 bases lying between them. Germline assignment: CDR1 LGHDT and CDR2 YNNKEL (reference sequence). For the CDR3, the DNA is TGTGCCAGCAGCCACCAGAGTATCCAAGAGACCCAGTACTTC. The encoded protein is CASSHQSIQETQYF.

This clonotype occurred a few times. The V and J genes are TRBV6-2 or TRBV6-3 and TRBJ2-3; a weak D match, TRBD2 (6 bases). Germline V gene lookup returns CDR1 MNHEY and CDR2 SVGEGT. The CDR3 consists of 14 residues. The V end was cut by 10 bases, the J end by 1 base, with 15 bases between. DNA for the CDR3: TGTGCCACCATAGACCGCGGGGGCACAGATACGCAGTATTTT. Translated, it gives CATIDRGGTDTQYF.

The chain is built from TRBV14 and TRBJ2-5, with 12 bases aligning to TRBD2. Germline V CDR1 and CDR2: SGHDN, FVKESK. V trimming: 3 bases; J trimming: 5 bases; junction bases outside the gene matches: 1. This CDR3 comprises 14 residues. The CDR3 loop reads CASSQTSGGETQYF. In nucleotides, the CDR3 is TGTGCCAGCAGCCAGACTAGCGGGGGTGAGACCCAGTACTTC.

This clonotype has only one observation. A read error may account for a junction end that differs from germline. The chain employs TRBV2 and TRBJ2-7, with no clear D. Germline-derived CDR1 and CDR2 are SNHLY and FYNNEI. CDR3 length: 13 residues. CDR3 sequence reads: CATTRSTSYEQNF. CDR3 bases: TGTGCCACCACTCGGAGCACCTCCTACGAGCAGAACTTC.

This clonotype has more than one count but fewer than ten. This chain links TRBV10-3 with TRBJ1-5, with D unclear. The CDR3 spans 15 residues. Germline V lookup: CDR1 ENHRY, CDR2 SYGVKD. V was pared by 4 bases and J by 0 bases, with 10 bases between. CDR3 region: CAISGEEYSNQPQHF. The DNA for the CDR3 is TGTGCCATCAGTGGGGAAGAATATAGCAATCAGCCCCAGCATTTT.

This chain connects TRBV19 to TRBJ2-2; D unresolved. V was pared by 7 bases and J by 0 bases, with 9 bases between. Germline V lookup: CDR1 LNHDA, CDR2 SQIVND (reference sequence). The CDR3 runs 14 residues. This CDR3 reads CASMWQANTGELFF. DNA of the CDR3: TGTGCCAGTATGTGGCAGGCGAACACCGGGGAGCTGTTTTTT.

This chain links TRBV27 with TRBJ2-1; 8 bases are a match to TRBD2. The CDR3 runs to 17 residues. Germline V gene lookup returns CDR1 MNHEY and CDR2 SMNVEV (reference sequence). V trimming: 5 bases; J trimming: 1 base; junction bases outside the gene matches: 10. CDR3 nucleotides: TGTGCCAGCAGTCCCCACTCAGCGGGGGCATCCTACAATGAGCAGTTCTTC. Translated: CASSPHSAGASYNEQFF.

This chain joins TRBV5-4 and TRBJ2-5, with a tentative D call TRBD1 (6 bases). V lost 4 bases, J lost 5 bases, and 12 bases lay in between. Looked up from germline, CDR1 is SGHNT and CDR2 is YYREEE (reference sequence). The CDR3 has 13 amino acids. CDR3 nucleotides: TGTGCCAGCAGCGCTTGGACAGAGGAGACCCAGTACTTC. This codes for CASSAWTEETQYF. Looking up the rest from reference TRBV5-4 and TRBJ2-5 gives the full variable domain: ETGVTQSPTHLIKTRGQQVTLRCSSQSGHNTVSWYQQALGQGPQFIFQYYREEENGRGNFPPRFSGLQFPNYSSELNVNALELDDSALYLCASSAWTEETQYFGPGTRLLVL.

V usage is TRBV7-9 and J usage is TRBJ2-5; 9 nucleotides agree with TRBD2. With 5 bases clipped from V and 4 bases from J, the junction kept 5 bases outside the gene matches. The CDR3 extends over 14 amino acids. Germline lookup yields CDR1 SEHNR and CDR2 FQNEAQ (reference sequence). CDR3 coding DNA: TGTGCCAGCAGCGGGGGACTAGCAAGAGAGACCCAGTACTTC. It specifies CASSGGLARETQYF.

The CDR3 coding sequence is TGTGCCAGCAGTTTCAATGTGGGACTAGCCAATGAGCAGTTCTTC. Translating it yields CASSFNVGLANEQFF. J is TRBJ2-1 and V is TRBV12-3 or TRBV12-4, with TRBD2 matching over 9 bases. The V and J ends lost 3 bases and 6 bases, in that order; junction bases with no gene match: 6. The CDR3 has 15 residues.

The chain carries TRBV19 and TRBJ1-2, with a possible D match to TRBD1 (5 bases). Germline CDR1 is LNHDA and CDR2 is SQIVND (reference sequence). The CDR3 loop spans 13 amino acids. Between the trimmed V and J ends, which lost 6 bases and 6 bases, there was a span of 14 bases. The CDR3 DNA reads TGTGCCAGTAGCCCCCAGTGGGGGAATGGCTACACCTTC. Translating it yields CASSPQWGNGYTF.

The chain carries TRBV4-1 and TRBJ1-6; D ambiguous. The V end lost 0 bases, the J end lost 11 bases, and 14 bases lay between the germline ends. In germline, CDR1 is MGHRA, CDR2 YSYEKL. This CDR3 contains 15 residues. The DNA for the CDR3 is TGCGCCAGCAGCCAAGAGGGCCAAGGTAGGACACCCCTCCACTTT. This gives the protein CASSQEGQGRTPLHF.

This clonotype occurred many times. V usage is TRBV11-2 and J usage is TRBJ2-7; 9 bases map to TRBD2. V trimming: 4 bases; J trimming: 6 bases; junction bases outside the gene matches: 13. Germline lookup yields CDR1 SGHAT and CDR2 FQNNGV. The CDR3 extends over 16 amino acids. The CDR3, as DNA: TGTGCCAGCAGCTCTGGCAGGCGGGGGGGGTCGGGCGAGCAGTACTTC. It translates to CASSSGRRGGSGEQYF.

This chain links TRBV11-3 with TRBJ2-5; D may be TRBD2 (6 bases). Germline CDR1 and CDR2: SGHNT and YENEEA. This CDR3 region has 14 residues. V dropped 5 bases and J dropped 3 bases, with 13 bases sitting between them. The CDR3 reads CASSPTGGEETQYF. The CDR3 bases are TGTGCCAGCAGCCCGACTGGCGGGGAAGAGACCCAGTACTTC.

This chain uses TRBV6-2 or TRBV6-3 with TRBJ1-1; no definite D call. V shed 5 bases and J shed 2 bases, with 6 bases lying between them. The germline V gene encodes CDR1 MNHEY and CDR2 SVGEGT. The CDR3 extends over 12 amino acids. The CDR3 here is CASSPDNTEAFF. CDR3 sequence (DNA): TGTGCCAGCAGTCCCGACAACACTGAAGCTTTCTTT.

This clonotype was counted between two and nine times. V is TRBV19 and J is TRBJ1-1, with D hard to call. CDR3 length equals 14 residues. V gave up 3 bases and J gave up 6 bases, with 14 bases separating them. Germline assignment: CDR1 LNHDA and CDR2 SQIVND (reference sequence). The CDR3 loop is CASSMMASDPEAFF. CDR3 sequence (DNA): TGTGCCAGTAGTATGATGGCCAGCGACCCTGAAGCTTTCTTT. Drawing the rest from reference TRBV19 and TRBJ1-1, the complete variable domain is DGGITQSPKYLFRKEGQNVTLSCEQNLNHDAMYWYRQDPGQGLRLIYYSQIVNDFQKGDIAEGYSVSREKKESFPLTVTSAQKNPTAFYLCASSMMASDPEAFFGQGTRLTVV.

This clonotype was picked up many times. The chain joins TRBV2 to TRBJ2-2; 7 nucleotides match TRBD2. The CDR3 runs 15 residues. Germline V lookup: CDR1 SNHLY, CDR2 FYNNEI. V was pared by 5 bases and J by 4 bases, with 7 bases of the junction left unmatched. For the CDR3, the DNA is TGTGCCAGCAGTAGGGGAGGGACCAGCACCGGGGAGCTGTTTTTT. Its protein is CASSRGGTSTGELFF.

V gene TRBV15 combines with J gene TRBJ2-5; TRBD1 or TRBD2 may be the D gene (5 bases each). Germline loops: CDR1 LNHNV, CDR2 YYDKDF (reference sequence). Trimming stripped 2 bases from V and 7 bases from J, with 20 bases between. The CDR3 is 16 residues long. The CDR3 coding sequence is TGTGCCACCAGCAGAACCGGGACCCTCGAGCCGTGGACCCAGTACTTC. It encodes CATSRTGTLEPWTQYF.

This chain uses TRBV7-2 with TRBJ2-3; 11 bases fit TRBD2. V dropped 5 bases and J dropped 6; count of bases not matched to a gene: 7. This CDR3 region has 15 residues. CDR1 is SGHTA, CDR2 FQGNSA, per germline. The CDR3 nucleotides are TGTGCCAGCAGCCTATTAGCGGGGGGGGGCGATACGCAGTATTTT. Protein: CASSLLAGGGDTQYF.

The rearrangement links TRBV7-6 to TRBJ2-1; D possibly uses TRBD1 or TRBD2 (5 bases each). V lost 5 bases and J lost 4, with 18 bases in between. The germline CDR1 and CDR2 sequences are SGHVS and FNYEAQ. The CDR3 consists of 16 residues. CDR3 sequence reads: CASSPPGRLPYNEQFF. The CDR3 nucleotides read TGTGCCAGCAGCCCACCGGGACGGCTTCCTTACAATGAGCAGTTCTTC.

In its sample, this clonotype was seen many times. CDR3 amino acids: CSARDMGTGGLANYGYTF. Written as DNA, the CDR3 is TGCAGTGCTAGAGATATGGGGACAGGGGGCCTAGCTAACTATGGCTACACCTTC. The chain employs TRBV20-1 and TRBJ1-2; 12 bases map to TRBD1. The CDR3 runs 18 residues. J gave up 0 bases and V 0 bases, and 8 bases lay outside the gene matches. Germline V gene lookup returns CDR1 DFQATT and CDR2 SNEGSKA (reference sequence).

The chain links TRBV27 to TRBJ2-2; D remains unclear. This CDR3 spans 15 amino acids. The V gene lost 3 bases and the J gene lost 4 bases, with 12 bases spanning the gap. Germline lookup yields CDR1 MNHEY and CDR2 SMNVEV (reference sequence). This chain's CDR3 is CASSFIGSGTGELFF. CDR3 sequence (DNA): TGTGCCAGCAGTTTTATAGGTTCAGGCACCGGGGAGCTGTTTTTT.